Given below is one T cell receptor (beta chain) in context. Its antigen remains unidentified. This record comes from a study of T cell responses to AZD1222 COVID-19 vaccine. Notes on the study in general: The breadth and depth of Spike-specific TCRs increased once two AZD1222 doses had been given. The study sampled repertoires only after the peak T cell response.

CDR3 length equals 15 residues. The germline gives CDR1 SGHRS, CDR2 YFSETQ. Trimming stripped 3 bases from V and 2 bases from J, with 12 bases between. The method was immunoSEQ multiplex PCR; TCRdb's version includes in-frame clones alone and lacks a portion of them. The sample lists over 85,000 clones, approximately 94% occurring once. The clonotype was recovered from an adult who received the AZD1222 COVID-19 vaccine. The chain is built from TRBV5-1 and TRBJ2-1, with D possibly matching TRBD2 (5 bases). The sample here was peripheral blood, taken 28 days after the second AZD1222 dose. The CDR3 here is CASSSGVSAYNEQFF. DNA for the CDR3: TGCGCCAGCAGCTCCGGGGTGAGCGCCTACAATGAGCAGTTCTTC.